The entry below gives a single TCR beta chain sequence along with its context. Antigen unknown. TCRdb's copy holds only in-frame clones and misses some; the assay was immunoSEQ multiplex PCR. This sample has 70,000 to 95,000 clones, with about 93% found just once. The data were taken from a study of OX40 agonist ivuxolimab in advanced cancers. Turning to the study itself: Administration of intravenous ivuxolimab to patients occurred every 2 weeks at 0.01 to 10 mg/kg.

Overall study findings and caveats: Expanded peripheral T cell antigen specificity was not determined.

The CDR3 has 16 amino acids. The germline V and J ends were trimmed by 2 bases and 2 bases, with 18 bases remaining between them. Germline V gene lookup returns CDR1 GTSNPN and CDR2 SVGIG (reference sequence). The receptor was isolated from an adult with an advanced solid tumor such as melanoma, head and neck, liver or kidney cancer. The rearrangement links TRBV30 to TRBJ2-5; D might be TRBD1 (5 bases). The sequencing used CD4+ or CD8+ T cells sorted from blood, collected in a trial of the OX40 agonist ivuxolimab. CDR3 nucleotide sequence: TGTGCCTGGAGTTCAGACAGAACTTACGGTCAAGAGACCCAGTACTTC. This translates into CAWSSDRTYGQETQYF.